These T cell receptor beta chains were read from a single sample in a study of blood T cell repertoires in COVID-19. Sequenced by immunoSEQ multiplex PCR; TCRdb stores in-frame clones only, minus some. The sample lists 150,000 or so clones; roughly 80% were seen once. The material sequenced was peripheral blood. The receptors come from an elderly woman with acute or convalescent COVID-19. Each CDR3 is given with its conserved first and last residue. Each record gives: CDR3 DNA, CDR3 protein, D gene, J gene, V gene, clone size. D genes are given only for firm matches. Part of the rows lack a size; the others show once, few, many or a class for expanded clones.

CDR3 DNA: TGCGCCAGCAGCCCCGGGACTAGCGGGGGGGCGATCAATGAGCAGTTCTTC
CDR3 protein: CASSPGTSGGAINEQFF
D gene: TRBD2
J gene: TRBJ2-1
V gene: TRBV5-1
clone size: .

CDR3 DNA: TGTGCCAGCAGCCCCCTCGACAGCTACGAGCAGTACTTC
CDR3 protein: CASSPLDSYEQYF
D gene: .
J gene: TRBJ2-7
V gene: TRBV6-2/TRBV6-3
clone size: .

CDR3 DNA: TGTGCCACCAAGACCCTGACGGAGAATAATTCACCCCTCCACTTT
CDR3 protein: CATKTLTENNSPLHF
D gene: .
J gene: TRBJ1-6
V gene: TRBV19
clone size: .

CDR3 DNA: TGTGCCAGCAGCTTAGGGACCGGGACAGGGGTCCACGAGCAGTACTTC
CDR3 protein: CASSLGTGTGVHEQYF
D gene: TRBD1
J gene: TRBJ2-7
V gene: TRBV11-2
clone size: .

CDR3 DNA: TGTGCCAGCAGCCGCCAGAACAGGGGCAGGCAAGAGACCCAGTACTTC
CDR3 protein: CASSRQNRGRQETQYF
D gene: TRBD1
J gene: TRBJ2-5
V gene: TRBV27
clone size: .

CDR3 DNA: TGTGCCAGCAGTTACTCGGGGACAGATTCCTACGAGCAGTACTTC
CDR3 protein: CASSYSGTDSYEQYF
D gene: TRBD1
J gene: TRBJ2-7
V gene: TRBV6-5
clone size: .

CDR3 DNA: TGTGCCATCAGGGGACAGGGGAACACTGAAGCTTTCTTT
CDR3 protein: CAIRGQGNTEAFF
D gene: TRBD1
J gene: TRBJ1-1
V gene: TRBV10-3
clone size: .

CDR3 DNA: TGTGCCAGCTCACCGGGACAGGACTATGGCTACACCTTC
CDR3 protein: CASSPGQDYGYTF
D gene: TRBD1
J gene: TRBJ1-2
V gene: TRBV18
clone size: .

CDR3 DNA: TGTGCCAGCAGAGCGACGAGGGATTTTGGCTATGGCTACACCTTC
CDR3 protein: CASRATRDFGYGYTF
D gene: .
J gene: TRBJ1-2
V gene: TRBV5-5
clone size: .

CDR3 DNA: TGTGCCATCAACCGACAGGTAAACTACGAGCAGTACTTC
CDR3 protein: CAINRQVNYEQYF
D gene: .
J gene: TRBJ2-7
V gene: TRBV10-3
clone size: .

CDR3 DNA: TGTGCCAGCAGCGAAATAGGACGGGGAGCCAAAAACATTCAGTACTTC
CDR3 protein: CASSEIGRGAKNIQYF
D gene: .
J gene: TRBJ2-4
V gene: TRBV11-2
clone size: .

CDR3 DNA: TGTGCCAGCAGCCCCAGGGGTGGCAGCAAGGGCACCGGGGAGCTGTTTTTT
CDR3 protein: CASSPRGGSKGTGELFF
D gene: .
J gene: TRBJ2-2
V gene: TRBV7-2
clone size: .

CDR3 DNA: TGCGCCAGCAGTAAGGGACAGGGCGTCTCCTACGAGCAGTACTTC
CDR3 protein: CASSKGQGVSYEQYF
D gene: TRBD1
J gene: TRBJ2-7
V gene: TRBV5-1
clone size: .

CDR3 DNA: TGTGCCAGCAGCGTAGCGAGAGCGGAACTCTATAATTCACCCCTCCACTTT
CDR3 protein: CASSVARAELYNSPLHF
D gene: .
J gene: TRBJ1-6
V gene: TRBV9
clone size: .

CDR3 DNA: TGTGCCAGCGTCCCGCGGGGCAATAACTTGGATACGCAGTATTTT
CDR3 protein: CASVPRGNNLDTQYF
D gene: .
J gene: TRBJ2-3
V gene: TRBV7-9
clone size: .

CDR3 DNA: TGTGCCAGCAGCTTGAGGCAGGGGAGAGAGACCCAGTACTTC
CDR3 protein: CASSLRQGRETQYF
D gene: .
J gene: TRBJ2-5
V gene: TRBV5-4
clone size: few

CDR3 DNA: TGCAGCGCCGCGGGGGACAGGTCCTACAATGAGCAGTTCTTC
CDR3 protein: CSAAGDRSYNEQFF
D gene: .
J gene: TRBJ2-1
V gene: TRBV29-1
clone size: .

CDR3 DNA: TGTGCCAGCAGCCGTGGGACAGGACCCTACGAGCAGTACTTC
CDR3 protein: CASSRGTGPYEQYF
D gene: TRBD1
J gene: TRBJ2-7
V gene: TRBV7-2
clone size: .

CDR3 DNA: TGTGCCAGCAGAACAGGGGGCCCGGGCAATCAGCCCCAGCATTTT
CDR3 protein: CASRTGGPGNQPQHF
D gene: TRBD1
J gene: TRBJ1-5
V gene: TRBV2
clone size: .

CDR3 DNA: TGTGCCATCAGCGGACAGGGTTTGGTAGAAGATGAGCAGTTCTTC
CDR3 protein: CAISGQGLVEDEQFF
D gene: TRBD1
J gene: TRBJ2-1
V gene: TRBV10-3
clone size: .

CDR3 DNA: TGCGCCAGCAGCCAAGGGACAGGTGTCAGGAATTCACCCCTCCACTTT
CDR3 protein: CASSQGTGVRNSPLHF
D gene: TRBD1
J gene: TRBJ1-6
V gene: TRBV4-1
clone size: .

CDR3 DNA: TGCGCCAGCAGCCAATCGACAGGGACCCAGAACAGGGGAGCTTTCTTT
CDR3 protein: CASSQSTGTQNRGAFF
D gene: TRBD1
J gene: TRBJ1-1
V gene: TRBV5-1
clone size: .

CDR3 DNA: TGTGCCAGCTTGCGGGGATCGAGGACTGAAGCTTTCTTT
CDR3 protein: CASLRGSRTEAFF
D gene: .
J gene: TRBJ1-1
V gene: TRBV7-9
clone size: .

CDR3 DNA: TGCAGTGCTAGTACAGGGCACTCTGGGGCCAACGTCCTGACTTTC
CDR3 protein: CSASTGHSGANVLTF
D gene: .
J gene: TRBJ2-6
V gene: TRBV20-1
clone size: .

CDR3 DNA: TGTGCCAGCAGCGCTGACAGGACTCGGTTGTACGAGCAGTACTTC
CDR3 protein: CASSADRTRLYEQYF
D gene: .
J gene: TRBJ2-7
V gene: TRBV21-1
clone size: .

CDR3 DNA: TGTGCCAGCAGTTACGAATCGGGGTTGGGTGAAGCTTTCTTT
CDR3 protein: CASSYESGLGEAFF
D gene: .
J gene: TRBJ1-1
V gene: TRBV6-5
clone size: once

CDR3 DNA: TGTGCCAGCAGTCCCCAGGGGAGGGGCGTCGGCAATCAGCCCCAGCATTTT
CDR3 protein: CASSPQGRGVGNQPQHF
D gene: .
J gene: TRBJ1-5
V gene: TRBV28
clone size: .

CDR3 DNA: TGTGCCAGCAGTTGGATGCCCACCGGATACAGGGTGAGCAATCAGCCCCAGCATTTT
CDR3 protein: CASSWMPTGYRVSNQPQHF
D gene: .
J gene: TRBJ1-5
V gene: TRBV6-2/TRBV6-3
clone size: .

CDR3 DNA: TGTGCCAGCAGTTTAAGGGGCGGAAACACCATATATTTT
CDR3 protein: CASSLRGGNTIYF
D gene: .
J gene: TRBJ1-3
V gene: TRBV12-3/TRBV12-4
clone size: .

CDR3 DNA: TGTGCCAGCAGCACTTACTACGAGCAGTACTTC
CDR3 protein: CASSTYYEQYF
D gene: .
J gene: TRBJ2-7
V gene: TRBV7-9
clone size: .

CDR3 DNA: TGTGCCAGCAGCAAAGTAGGGGGGGCGGCTTCCTACGAGCAGTACTTC
CDR3 protein: CASSKVGGAASYEQYF
D gene: .
J gene: TRBJ2-7
V gene: TRBV21-1
clone size: .

CDR3 DNA: TGTGCCTGGAGTGAGTTATTCGGGGAAGCTGGAAACACCATATATTTT
CDR3 protein: CAWSELFGEAGNTIYF
D gene: .
J gene: TRBJ1-3
V gene: TRBV30
clone size: .

CDR3 DNA: TGTGCCAGCAGTGAAGAGGGCAGGGGGGCCAATCAGCCCCAGCATTTT
CDR3 protein: CASSEEGRGANQPQHF
D gene: TRBD1
J gene: TRBJ1-5
V gene: TRBV2
clone size: .

CDR3 DNA: TGCGCCAGCTCGGAGGGACAGGGGGGCTATGGCTACACCTTC
CDR3 protein: CASSEGQGGYGYTF
D gene: TRBD1
J gene: TRBJ1-2
V gene: TRBV5-1
clone size: .

CDR3 DNA: TGCAGCGCCGCCGGACAGAGCAGGGGTGGGGCTTTCTTT
CDR3 protein: CSAAGQSRGGAFF
D gene: .
J gene: TRBJ1-1
V gene: TRBV29-1
clone size: .

CDR3 DNA: TGCAGTGCTAGTAGGCAGGGGGCGGTCAATCAGCCCCAGCATTTT
CDR3 protein: CSASRQGAVNQPQHF
D gene: TRBD1
J gene: TRBJ1-5
V gene: TRBV20-1
clone size: .

CDR3 DNA: TGTGCCAGCAGTTCAGCAGGGAACTATGGCTACACCTTC
CDR3 protein: CASSSAGNYGYTF
D gene: .
J gene: TRBJ1-2
V gene: TRBV27
clone size: .

CDR3 DNA: TGTGCCAGCAGTCAGATCAGGGGCACTGAAGCTTTCTTT
CDR3 protein: CASSQIRGTEAFF
D gene: .
J gene: TRBJ1-1
V gene: TRBV6-2/TRBV6-3
clone size: .

CDR3 DNA: TGTGCCAGCAGCTTTGACAGGGGGGCCGGGGAGCTGTTTTTT
CDR3 protein: CASSFDRGAGELFF
D gene: TRBD1
J gene: TRBJ2-2
V gene: TRBV5-4
clone size: .

CDR3 DNA: TGTGCCAGTAGTATGTATCGGGACACCTTAAATTCACCCCTCCACTTT
CDR3 protein: CASSMYRDTLNSPLHF
D gene: .
J gene: TRBJ1-6
V gene: TRBV19
clone size: .

CDR3 DNA: TGTGCCAGCAGCCGGGACAGGGGTTGGTCTGAAGCTTTCTTT
CDR3 protein: CASSRDRGWSEAFF
D gene: TRBD1
J gene: TRBJ1-1
V gene: TRBV14
clone size: once

CDR3 DNA: TGTGCCAGCAGTAGACAGGTTGGTAGCTATGGCTACACCTTC
CDR3 protein: CASSRQVGSYGYTF
D gene: .
J gene: TRBJ1-2
V gene: TRBV2
clone size: .

CDR3 DNA: TGTGCCAGTAGTATTTCAGGGACAGGTCTACTCTCTGGGGCCAACGTCCTGACTTTC
CDR3 protein: CASSISGTGLLSGANVLTF
D gene: TRBD1
J gene: TRBJ2-6
V gene: TRBV19
clone size: few

CDR3 DNA: TGTGCCTGGAGAGCCGCACGGGCCGGGGAGCTGTTTTTT
CDR3 protein: CAWRAARAGELFF
D gene: .
J gene: TRBJ2-2
V gene: TRBV30
clone size: .

CDR3 DNA: TGTGCCAGCACCCGGACAGGCGACAATTCACCCCTCCACTTT
CDR3 protein: CASTRTGDNSPLHF
D gene: TRBD1
J gene: TRBJ1-6
V gene: TRBV6-5
clone size: .

CDR3 DNA: TGTGCCAGCAGCTTATCCGGACAGGGGGTAGAGACCCAGTACTTC
CDR3 protein: CASSLSGQGVETQYF
D gene: TRBD1
J gene: TRBJ2-5
V gene: TRBV7-2
clone size: .

CDR3 DNA: TGTGCCAGCAGCCCTTGGGACAGTCGCACAGATACGCAGTATTTT
CDR3 protein: CASSPWDSRTDTQYF
D gene: TRBD1
J gene: TRBJ2-3
V gene: TRBV7-2
clone size: .

CDR3 DNA: TGTGCCAGCAGTCCGTTACTGACAGGGTTCGGCAATCAGCCCCAGCATTTT
CDR3 protein: CASSPLLTGFGNQPQHF
D gene: TRBD1
J gene: TRBJ1-5
V gene: TRBV6-2/TRBV6-3
clone size: .

CDR3 DNA: TGTGCCAGCAGTCTGGTAGCGGGCGACACTGAAGCTTTCTTT
CDR3 protein: CASSLVAGDTEAFF
D gene: .
J gene: TRBJ1-1
V gene: TRBV6-4
clone size: .

CDR3 DNA: TGCAGCTGGACAGGGGAGGTCAACACTGAAGCTTTCTTT
CDR3 protein: CSWTGEVNTEAFF
D gene: TRBD1
J gene: TRBJ1-1
V gene: TRBV29-1
clone size: .

CDR3 DNA: TGCGCCAGCAGCTTTCCCCAGTGGGGGGGCCATGAAACCGGGGAGCTGTTTTTT
CDR3 protein: CASSFPQWGGHETGELFF
D gene: .
J gene: TRBJ2-2
V gene: TRBV5-1
clone size: .

CDR3 DNA: TGTGCCAGCAGCTCCGGGACTTTTAATGAGCAGTTCTTC
CDR3 protein: CASSSGTFNEQFF
D gene: .
J gene: TRBJ2-1
V gene: TRBV7-3
clone size: .

CDR3 DNA: TGTGCCAGCTTGCGGGGTGACAGCACAGATACGCAGTATTTT
CDR3 protein: CASLRGDSTDTQYF
D gene: .
J gene: TRBJ2-3
V gene: TRBV6-5
clone size: .

CDR3 DNA: TGTGCCAGCAGCAGCGGACAGCGTAGCAATCAGCCCCAGCATTTT
CDR3 protein: CASSSGQRSNQPQHF
D gene: .
J gene: TRBJ1-5
V gene: TRBV7-2
clone size: .

CDR3 DNA: TGTGCCAGCAGTTACAGGGGATTTGACACCGGGGAGCTGTTTTTT
CDR3 protein: CASSYRGFDTGELFF
D gene: .
J gene: TRBJ2-2
V gene: TRBV6-2/TRBV6-3
clone size: .

CDR3 DNA: TGTGCCAGCAGCGTGCAGGGGGCTCGTGGCTACACCTTC
CDR3 protein: CASSVQGARGYTF
D gene: TRBD1
J gene: TRBJ1-2
V gene: TRBV9
clone size: .

CDR3 DNA: TGTGCCAGCAATTGGAGGGGCGCGGACACCGGGGAGCTGTTTTTT
CDR3 protein: CASNWRGADTGELFF
D gene: .
J gene: TRBJ2-2
V gene: TRBV2
clone size: .

CDR3 DNA: TGTGCCATCAGTGAGTCGCAGGGGGATGCGGGGTACTTC
CDR3 protein: CAISESQGDAGYF
D gene: TRBD1
J gene: TRBJ2-7
V gene: TRBV10-3
clone size: .

CDR3 DNA: TGTGCCAGCAGCTACGACTCTGAAGCTTTCTTT
CDR3 protein: CASSYDSEAFF
D gene: .
J gene: TRBJ1-1
V gene: TRBV6-5
clone size: .